The present entry profiles one TCR beta chain with its context. This clonotype was counted ten times or more. It has no known antigen specificity. Per-base qualities were not stored, and no clone one base away is much larger. This entry comes from a study of CD8 T cells in ankylosing spondylitis (dated by TCRdb to 2016 to 2017). Concerning the study at large: The study set out to find disease-linked TCR variants by profiling T cell receptor beta repertoires in ankylosing spondylitis patients and healthy donors. Peripheral blood was sampled, and synovial fluid was also collected from ankylosing spondylitis patients. In total, the full study cohort was made up of over a hundred healthy donors and about two dozen ankylosing spondylitis patients. Overall study results and their limits: A TCR beta motif made up of 7 to 9 highly homologous amino acid variants appeared to be characteristic of blood from ankylosing spondylitis patients. The disease-linked clones were reported as significantly enriched in matched synovial fluid samples from ankylosing spondylitis patients. In peripheral blood, the disease-linked clones were found at relatively low frequencies and had a CD8+ phenotype. Some motif variants were previously reported in synovial fluid and blood of reactive arthritis patients, suggesting common disease-initiation mechanisms.

The germline V end is reduced by 4 bases and the J end by 9 bases; junction bases left unmatched: 11. Via the germline V gene (reference sequence), CDR1 is SGHKS and CDR2 YYEKEE. Its CDR3 holds 15 amino acids, cysteine through phenylalanine. Here the CDR3 DNA is all that survives: 45 bases in frame from base 1. Sequencing instrument: Illumina HiSeq 2500. Quantitative 5'-RACE with molecular barcodes was the method used to prepare the TCR beta libraries. On the authors' methods: To identify disease-linked TCR variants, a new computational method was used, one built on a probabilistic model of VDJ rearrangement. TCRdb applied fastp at Q25 and MiXCR to the public reads, then kept only in-frame beta chains. Duplicate CDR3 protein sequences are folded into a single record with the most common DNA and genes. It is TCRdb's table, rather than the study itself, that gives the V and J calls and clone size. The sample contains a few hundred thousand distinct CDR3 sequences, roughly a tenth of them found a single time. The ten largest clones capture 20% to 25% of the sample.

The chain was built from TRBV5-5 and TRBJ2-1; TRBD2 agrees with 9 junctional bases. What was sequenced was blood, either unsorted or a sorted T cell fraction (not recorded which). The sequence was collected from a male donor with ankylosing spondylitis or in good health (not recorded which). This receptor carries the CDR3 CASSILAGAAGEQFF. The sequenced DNA: TGTGCCAGCAGCATCTTAGCGGGGGCCGCAGGTGAGCAGTTCTTC.